What follows are 29 T cell receptor beta chains derived from one specimen sequenced in a study of blood T cells in healthy people across ages. A sample-barcoded 5' primer and a J-beta primer mix were used in a second PCR of roughly 7 to 11 cycles. TCRdb re-called the 5' RACE reads with MiXCR, one entry per CDR3 protein. The sample records more than 700,000 distinct CDR3 sequences, about 46% being singletons. Sequenced input: blood. These receptors were taken from a man older than 75 in good health.

In regard to this clonotype: One end of the junction varies from germline; a read error may be responsible. The chain recombines TRBV29-1 with TRBJ2-1; D unresolved. In germline, CDR1 is SQVTM, CDR2 ANQGSEA. The CDR3 sequence is 12 residues long. CDR3 loop: CSALDGSKERFF. The CDR3 DNA sequence: TGCAGCGCCTTGGACGGCTCCAAGGAGCGGTTCTTC.

This rearrangement joins TRBV30 to TRBJ2-1; a possible D gene is TRBD1 (6 bases). This CDR3 contains 15 residues. CDR1 is GTSNPN, CDR2 SVGIG, per germline (reference sequence). V gave up 3 bases and J gave up 4 bases, with 16 bases separating them. Here the CDR3 reads CAWRDGQLLYNEQFF. The DNA for the CDR3 is TGTGCCTGGAGGGATGGACAGCTTCTTTACAATGAGCAGTTCTTC. The whole variable domain, remainder taken from reference TRBV30 and TRBJ2-1, is SQTIHQWPATLVQPVGSPLSLECTVEGTSNPNLYWYRQAAGRGLQLLFYSVGIGQISSEVPQNLSASRPQDRQFILSSKKLLLSDSGFYLCAWRDGQLLYNEQFFGPGTRLTVL.

The V gene is TRBV27, the J gene TRBJ2-7, with TRBD2 identical over 12 bases. Germline CDR1 reads MNHEY; CDR2 reads SMNVEV (reference sequence). The CDR3 spans 16 residues. Germline trimming cut 0 bases from V and 7 bases from J; bases unmatched to any gene: 7. CDR3 in DNA: TGTGCCAGCAGTTTATCGACTAGCGGGAGAATTAATGAGCAGTACTTC. This translates into CASSLSTSGRINEQYF.

In its sample, this clonotype was seen many times. The chain has TRBV25-1 and TRBJ2-1, with D possibly matching TRBD2 (5 bases). CDR1 is MGHDK and CDR2 is SYGVNS in the germline V gene. The length of the CDR3 is 15 residues. V dropped 3 bases and J dropped 5 bases, with 14 bases sitting between them. For the CDR3, the DNA is TGTGCCAGCAGTGAGATTGGGCTAGCCAACAATGAGCAGTTCTTC. Translated, it gives CASSEIGLANNEQFF.

J is TRBJ2-3 and V is TRBV6-2 or TRBV6-3; 8 bases align to TRBD1. The CDR3 runs to 14 residues. Trimming at V came to 4 bases and at J to 3 bases, leaving 3 bases not matched to a gene. The germline V gene has CDR1 MNHEY and CDR2 SVGEGT. This CDR3 is CASSSGQETDTQYF. The CDR3 nucleotides are TGTGCCAGCAGTTCGGGACAGGAGACAGATACGCAGTATTTT.

In its sample, this clonotype was seen a few times. This chain connects TRBV5-1 to TRBJ2-6, with D unresolved. The CDR3 covers 18 residues. V lost 2 bases and J lost 1, with 16 bases in between. Looked up from germline, CDR1 is SGHRS and CDR2 is YFSETQ. The chain's CDR3 is CASSLRENMVSGANVLTF. CDR3 bases: TGCGCCAGCAGCTTAAGGGAAAACATGGTATCTGGGGCCAACGTCCTGACTTTC. The full variable domain, its missing parts supplied by reference TRBV5-1 and TRBJ2-6, is KAGVTQTPRYLIKTRGQQVTLSCSPISGHRSVSWYQQTPGQGLQFLFEYFSETQRNKGNFPGRFSGRQFSNSRSEMNVSTLELGDSALYLCASSLRENMVSGANVLTFGAGSRLTVL.

The sample holds a few counts of this clonotype. In nucleotides, the CDR3 is TGTGCCAGCAGCTTATCCAACAGTCTCTACGAGCAGTACTTC. Its protein product is CASSLSNSLYEQYF. The genes are TRBV7-2 and TRBJ2-4; no firm D call. The J call is uncertain, as TRBJ2-7 better fits the DNA end. The germline V gene has CDR1 SGHTA and CDR2 FQGNSA. The length of the CDR3 is 14 residues.

This clonotype has ten or more counts. The V gene is TRBV7-2, the J gene TRBJ2-7, with 8 bases fitting TRBD1. J was trimmed by 6 bases and V by 5 bases; bases with no gene match: 9. This CDR3 region has 14 residues. CDR1 is SGHTA, CDR2 FQGNSA, per germline. CDR3 coding DNA: TGTGCCAGCAGCGACAGACAGGGGACGATCGAGCAGTACTTC. Its translation is CASSDRQGTIEQYF.

The chain recombines TRBV27 with TRBJ1-1; TRBD1 might be the D (5 bases). The CDR3 has 13 residues. Germline CDR1 reads MNHEY; CDR2 reads SMNVEV (reference sequence). V lost 6 bases and J 4 bases, leaving 12 bases between the germline ends. CDR3 sequence (DNA): TGTGCCAGCAGCGAGTCGGGGGGCACTGAAGCTTTCTTT. This translates into CASSESGGTEAFF.

Only a few counts were recorded for this clonotype. This rearrangement joins TRBV7-2 to TRBJ2-7, with 15 bases lining up with TRBD2. Germline CDR1 SGHTA, CDR2 FQGNSA. The CDR3 contains 15 residues. J gave up 7 bases and V 5 bases, and 6 bases lay outside the gene matches. The CDR3 loop reads CASSGRTSGRVEQYF. The CDR3 DNA reads TGTGCCAGCAGCGGACGGACTAGCGGGAGGGTGGAGCAGTACTTC.

The V and J genes are TRBV7-6 and TRBJ1-2, with a tentative D call TRBD1 (6 bases). This CDR3 has 13 residues. The ends were cut back, 1 base at V and 8 bases at J, with 11 bases in the middle. Germline V gene lookup returns CDR1 SGHVS and CDR2 FNYEAQ. The CDR3 sequence: CASSLEGGGGYTF. The CDR3, as DNA: TGTGCCAGCAGCTTAGAGGGGGGGGGCGGCTACACCTTC.

CDR3 DNA sequence: TGTGCCACCAGTGATAGACTAGCGGGAGGGGTCGGTGAGCAGTACTTC. This encodes CATSDRLAGGVGEQYF. The chain combines TRBV24-1 with TRBJ2-5, with 14 nucleotides matching TRBD2. Losses at the gene ends were 3 bases for V and 11 bases for J; bases not matched to a gene: 10. Germline V gene data show CDR1 as KGHDR and CDR2 as SFDVKD. The CDR3 is made up of 16 amino acids.

This clonotype showed up many times. The chain is built from TRBV7-2 and TRBJ1-4; D possibly corresponds to TRBD1 (6 bases). The germline V gene has CDR1 SGHTA and CDR2 FQGNSA. The CDR3 covers 15 residues. Trimming stripped 3 bases from V and 5 bases from J, with 13 bases between. The CDR3 DNA sequence: TGTGCCAGCAGCTTGACGGGACATGGGAATGAAAAACTGTTTTTT. Translated, it gives CASSLTGHGNEKLFF. Together with reference TRBV7-2 and TRBJ1-4, the CDR3 gives the full variable domain: GAGVSQSPSNKVTEKGKDVELRCDPISGHTALYWYRQSLGQGLEFLIYFQGNSAPDKSGLPSDRFSAERTGGSVSTLTIQRTQQEDSAVYLCASSLTGHGNEKLFFGSGTQLSVL.

This clonotype was recorded a few times. The genes are TRBV7-2 and TRBJ1-6; D not resolved. CDR3 length equals 13 residues. Trimming shortened V by 5 bases and J by 8 bases, and 10 bases separated the two germline ends. Germline V CDR1 and CDR2: SGHTA, FQGNSA. In DNA, the CDR3 is TGTGCCAGCAGCGTATTCCGGGATTCACCCCTCCACTTT. This codes for CASSVFRDSPLHF. Filled out from reference TRBV7-2 and TRBJ1-6, the complete variable domain reads GAGVSQSPSNKVTEKGKDVELRCDPISGHTALYWYRQSLGQGLEFLIYFQGNSAPDKSGLPSDRFSAERTGGSVSTLTIQRTQQEDSAVYLCASSVFRDSPLHFGNGTRLTVT.

V usage is TRBV28 and J usage is TRBJ2-7; D perhaps matches TRBD1 (5 bases). This CDR3 region has 15 residues. Per the germline V gene, CDR1 is MDHEN and CDR2 is SYDVKM. V shed 3 bases and J shed 7 bases, with 19 bases lying between them. CDR3 sequence: CASSFLQGRVNEQYF. The CDR3, as DNA: TGTGCCAGCAGTTTCCTCCAGGGCAGGGTGAATGAGCAGTACTTC.

The CDR3 region has the DNA TGTGCCAGCAGTCCCGAGGGGACGGCACCGGGGAGGGAGCAGTTCTTC. Translated: CASSPEGTAPGREQFF. V is TRBV11-3 and J is TRBJ2-1, with TRBD2 as a possible D gene (6 bases). The CDR3 runs to 16 residues. Trimming took off 6 bases at V and 10 bases at J, with 25 bases between the two ends. From germline, CDR1 is SGHNT and CDR2 YENEEA.

This clonotype has at least ten counts. The rearrangement uses TRBV7-3 and TRBJ2-6; D unclear. V was cut by 0 bases and J by 0 bases, with 12 bases left in between. This CDR3 is 18 amino acids long. CDR1 and CDR2 (germline): SGHTA, FQGTGA. The CDR3 coding sequence is TGTGCCAGCAGCTTAACGGCGGTTGGAAGCTCTGGGGCCAACGTCCTGACTTTC. Amino acids: CASSLTAVGSSGANVLTF. Supplemented by reference TRBV7-3 and TRBJ2-6, the full variable domain reads GAGVSQTPSNKVTEKGKYVELRCDPISGHTALYWYRQSLGQGPEFLIYFQGTGAADDSGLPNDRFFAVRPEGSVSTLKIQRTERGDSAVYLCASSLTAVGSSGANVLTFGAGSRLTVL.

The rearrangement joins TRBV3-1 to TRBJ2-5; 9 bases map to TRBD2. The DNA end is a closer match to TRBJ2-7, so the J assignment may be wrong. Germline CDR1 is LGHDT and CDR2 is YNNKEL (reference sequence). The CDR3 has 13 amino acids. The CDR3 is CASASGTTYEQYF. The CDR3 DNA reads TGTGCCAGCGCTAGCGGGACCACCTACGAGCAGTACTTC.

J is TRBJ2-2 and V is TRBV12-3 or TRBV12-4; 9 nucleotides agree with TRBD1. V dropped 5 bases and J dropped 3; count of bases not matched to a gene: 1. The CDR3 runs to 14 residues. Written as DNA, the CDR3 is TGTGCCAGCAGTGGGACAGGGTACACCGGGGAGCTGTTTTTT. Protein: CASSGTGYTGELFF.

V and J are TRBV20-1 and TRBJ2-3; 8 bases are shared with TRBD2. This CDR3 has 14 residues. Germline CDR1 DFQATT, CDR2 SNEGSKA (reference sequence). Trimming took 8 bases from V and 5 from J; bases not matched to a gene: 12. DNA for the CDR3: TGCAGTCCCCAGGCCGGGCGGGAGGAAGATACGCAGTATTTT. The encoded protein is CSPQAGREEDTQYF.

This clonotype has just a few counts. The genes are TRBV5-1 and TRBJ2-3; 10 bases are shared with TRBD2. CDR1 SGHRS and CDR2 YFSETQ come from the germline V gene. The CDR3 has 14 amino acids. With 5 bases clipped from V and 4 bases from J, the junction kept 4 bases outside the gene matches. CDR3 nucleotide sequence: TGCGCCAGCAGACTAGCGGGAAGTGCAGATACGCAGTATTTT. Protein product: CASRLAGSADTQYF.

This chain uses TRBV12-3 or TRBV12-4 with TRBJ2-1; 8 positions match TRBD2. The ends lost 2 bases at V and 5 bases at J; junction bases unmatched: 5. CDR3 length equals 15 residues. Here the CDR3 reads CASSLRAGAHNEQFF. The CDR3 nucleotides are TGTGCCAGCAGTTTACGAGCGGGGGCGCACAATGAGCAGTTCTTC.

The chain combines TRBV27 with TRBJ2-5, with a tentative D call TRBD1 (6 bases). The CDR3 is 13 amino acids. Germline V CDR1 and CDR2: MNHEY, SMNVEV (reference sequence). The ends were cut back, 5 bases at V and 9 bases at J, with 16 bases in the middle. The CDR3 DNA reads as TGTGCCAGCAGTCCGCAGGGGTCTCCGGCCCAGTACTTC. It yields the protein CASSPQGSPAQYF.

In this sample, this clonotype turned up a few times. The rearrangement joins TRBV6-2 or TRBV6-3 to TRBJ1-2; possible D gene TRBD1, 5 bases. This CDR3 spans 14 amino acids. Germline V CDR1 and CDR2: MNHEY, SVGEGT. Deletions cut 7 bases from V and 3 bases from J, with 15 bases between. The CDR3, as DNA: TGTGCCAGCACTATCGGAGGAGGGGACTATGGCTACACCTTC. The encoded protein is CASTIGGGDYGYTF.

This clonotype was detected only a few times. The V and J genes are TRBV7-2 and TRBJ2-3; 10 bases align to TRBD2. Trimming cost V 1 base and J 5 bases; bases outside gene matches: 6. There are 16 residues in the CDR3. Per the germline V gene, CDR1 is SGHTA and CDR2 is FQGNSA. CDR3 sequence reads: CASSLGGTSVKDTQYF. For the CDR3, the DNA is TGTGCCAGCAGCTTAGGGGGGACTAGCGTTAAAGATACGCAGTATTTT.

The rearrangement links TRBV12-3 or TRBV12-4 to TRBJ2-5; the D call may be TRBD1 or TRBD2 (7 bases each). The germline V and J ends were trimmed by 8 bases and 5 bases, with 18 bases remaining between them. The CDR3 runs to 14 residues. The CDR3 is CASRQNQGGETQYF. CDR3 nucleotides: TGTGCCAGCCGACAAAACCAGGGGGGGGAGACCCAGTACTTC.

This clonotype has a single count. The chain recombines TRBV7-3 with TRBJ2-1, with TRBD2 as a possible D gene (7 bases). The CDR3 runs to 16 residues. Trimming cost V 5 bases and J 5 bases, with 19 bases left between them. CDR1 is SGHTA and CDR2 is FQGTGA in the germline V gene. Here the CDR3 DNA reads TGTGCCAGCAGCCCATTGAGAGGGGGAGGGGACAATGAGCAGTTCTTC. Its protein product is CASSPLRGGGDNEQFF.

This clonotype turned up a few times. The chain recombines TRBV5-6 with TRBJ2-1, with no clear D. This CDR3 has 14 amino acids. Looked up from germline, CDR1 is SGHDT and CDR2 is YYEEEE. Trimming took 4 bases from V and 6 from J, leaving 14 bases between them. CDR3 region: CASSLVVRRNEQFF. The CDR3 DNA reads as TGTGCCAGCAGCCTGGTGGTAAGACGCAATGAGCAGTTCTTC. Using reference TRBV5-6 and TRBJ2-1 for the parts outside the CDR3, the full variable domain is DAGVTQSPTHLIKTRGQQVTLRCSPKSGHDTVSWYQQALGQGPQFIFQYYEEEERQRGNFPDRFSGHQFPNYSSELNVNALLLGDSALYLCASSLVVRRNEQFFGPGTRLTVL.

The chain couples TRBV9 to TRBJ1-1, with a tentative D call TRBD1 (6 bases). V was cut by 4 bases and J by 6 bases, with 16 bases left in between. From germline, CDR1 is SGDLS and CDR2 YYNGEE. This CDR3 is 14 amino acids long. The CDR3 DNA is TGTGCCAGCAGCCCAGAGGGGGGGACGGCTGAAGCTTTCTTT. Translating gives CASSPEGGTAEAFF.